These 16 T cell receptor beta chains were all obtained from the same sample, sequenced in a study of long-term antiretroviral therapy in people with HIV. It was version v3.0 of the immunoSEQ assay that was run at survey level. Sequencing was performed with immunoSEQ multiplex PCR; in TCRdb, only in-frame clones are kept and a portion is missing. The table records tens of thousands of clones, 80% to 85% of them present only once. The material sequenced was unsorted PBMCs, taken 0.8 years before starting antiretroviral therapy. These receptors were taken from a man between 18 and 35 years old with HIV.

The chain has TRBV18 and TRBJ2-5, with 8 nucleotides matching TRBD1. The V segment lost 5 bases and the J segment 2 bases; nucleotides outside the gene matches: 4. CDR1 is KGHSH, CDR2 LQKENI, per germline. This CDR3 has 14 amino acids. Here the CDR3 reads CASSTGQVQETQYF. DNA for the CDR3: TGTGCCAGCTCAACGGGACAGGTTCAAGAGACCCAGTACTTC.

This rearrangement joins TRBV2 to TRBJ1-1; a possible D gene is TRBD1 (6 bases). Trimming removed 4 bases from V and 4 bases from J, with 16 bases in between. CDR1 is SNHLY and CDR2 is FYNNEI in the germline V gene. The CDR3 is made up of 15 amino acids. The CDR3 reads CASSGLAGEGTEAFF. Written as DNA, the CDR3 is TGTGCCAGCAGTGGGTTAGCAGGGGAGGGCACTGAAGCTTTCTTT.

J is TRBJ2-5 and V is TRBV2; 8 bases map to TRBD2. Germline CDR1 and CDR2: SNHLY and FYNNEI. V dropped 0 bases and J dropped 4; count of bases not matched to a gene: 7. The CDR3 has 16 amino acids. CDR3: CASSEALVGGGETQYF. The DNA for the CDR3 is TGTGCCAGCAGTGAAGCGCTTGTCGGGGGGGGAGAGACCCAGTACTTC.

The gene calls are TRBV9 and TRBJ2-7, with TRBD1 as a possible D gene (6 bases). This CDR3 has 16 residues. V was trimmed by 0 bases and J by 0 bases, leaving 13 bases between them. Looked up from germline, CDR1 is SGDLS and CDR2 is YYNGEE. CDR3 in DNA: TGTGCCAGCAGCGTAGGGGGGCAGCGATACTCCTACGAGCAGTACTTC. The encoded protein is CASSVGGQRYSYEQYF.

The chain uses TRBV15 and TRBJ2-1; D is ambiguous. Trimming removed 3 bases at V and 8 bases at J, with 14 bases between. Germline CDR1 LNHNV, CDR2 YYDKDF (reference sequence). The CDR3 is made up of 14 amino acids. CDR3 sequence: CATSRTPLMDEQFF. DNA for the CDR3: TGTGCCACCAGCAGGACGCCATTGATGGATGAGCAGTTCTTC. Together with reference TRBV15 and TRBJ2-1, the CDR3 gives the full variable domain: DAMVIQNPRYQVTQFGKPVTLSCSQTLNHNVMYWYQQKSSQAPKLLFHYYDKDFNNEADTPDNFQSRRPNTSFCFLDIRSPGLGDTAMYLCATSRTPLMDEQFFGPGTRLTVL.

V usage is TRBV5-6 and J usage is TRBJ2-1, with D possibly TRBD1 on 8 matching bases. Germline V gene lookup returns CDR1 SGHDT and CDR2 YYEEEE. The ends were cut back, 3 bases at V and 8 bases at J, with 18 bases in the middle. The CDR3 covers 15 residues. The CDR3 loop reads CASSSLDREGDEQFF. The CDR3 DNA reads TGTGCCAGCAGCTCCTTGGACAGGGAGGGGGATGAGCAGTTCTTC. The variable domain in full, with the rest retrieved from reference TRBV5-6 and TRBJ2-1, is DAGVTQSPTHLIKTRGQQVTLRCSPKSGHDTVSWYQQALGQGPQFIFQYYEEEERQRGNFPDRFSGHQFPNYSSELNVNALLLGDSALYLCASSSLDREGDEQFFGPGTRLTVL.

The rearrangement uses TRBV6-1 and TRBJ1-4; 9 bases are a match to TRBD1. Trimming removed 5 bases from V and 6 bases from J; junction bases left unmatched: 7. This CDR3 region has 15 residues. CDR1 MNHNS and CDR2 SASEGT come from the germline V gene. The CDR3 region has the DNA TGTGCCAGCAGTAAAACCGGGACAGGGTATGAAAAACTGTTTTTT. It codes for CASSKTGTGYEKLFF.

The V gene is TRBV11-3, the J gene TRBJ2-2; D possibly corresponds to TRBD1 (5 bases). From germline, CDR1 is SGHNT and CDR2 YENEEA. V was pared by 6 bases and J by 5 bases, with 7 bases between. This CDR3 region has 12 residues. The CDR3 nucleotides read TGTGCCAGCAGTTACAGGACCGGGGAGCTGTTTTTT. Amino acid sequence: CASSYRTGELFF.

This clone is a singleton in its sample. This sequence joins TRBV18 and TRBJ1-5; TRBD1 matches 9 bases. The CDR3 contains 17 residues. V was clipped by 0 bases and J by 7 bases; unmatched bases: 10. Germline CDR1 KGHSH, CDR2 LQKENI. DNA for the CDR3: TGTGCCAGCTCACCACCCCTGGACAGGGGTCTTGGACAGCCCCAGCATTTT. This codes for CASSPPLDRGLGQPQHF.

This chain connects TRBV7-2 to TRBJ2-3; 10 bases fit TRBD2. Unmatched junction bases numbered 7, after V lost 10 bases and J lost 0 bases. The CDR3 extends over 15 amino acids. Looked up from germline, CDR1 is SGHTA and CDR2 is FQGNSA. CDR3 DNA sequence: TGTGCCACCGACAGAGCGGGAGGGAGCACAGATACGCAGTATTTT. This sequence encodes CATDRAGGSTDTQYF.

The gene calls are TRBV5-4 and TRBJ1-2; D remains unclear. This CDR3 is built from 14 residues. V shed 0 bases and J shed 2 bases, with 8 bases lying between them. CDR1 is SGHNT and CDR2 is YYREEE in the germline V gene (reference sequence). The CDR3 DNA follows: TGTGCCAGCAGCTTGGGTGGGTCGAACTATGGCTACACCTTC. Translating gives CASSLGGSNYGYTF.

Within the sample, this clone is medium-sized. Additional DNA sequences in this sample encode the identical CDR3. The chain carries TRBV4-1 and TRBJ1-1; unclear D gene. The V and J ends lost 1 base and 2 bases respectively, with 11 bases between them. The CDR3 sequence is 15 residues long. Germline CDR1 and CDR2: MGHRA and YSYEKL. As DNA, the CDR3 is TGCGCCAGCAGCCAAGGAGGGCCATCCAACACTGAAGCTTTCTTT. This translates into CASSQGGPSNTEAFF.

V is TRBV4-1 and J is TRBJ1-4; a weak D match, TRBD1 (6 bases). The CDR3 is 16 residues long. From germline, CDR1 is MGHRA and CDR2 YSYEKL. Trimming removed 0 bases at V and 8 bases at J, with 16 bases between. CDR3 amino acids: CASSQDRRGAWEKLFF. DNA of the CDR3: TGCGCCAGCAGCCAAGATCGGAGGGGGGCTTGGGAAAAACTGTTTTTT.

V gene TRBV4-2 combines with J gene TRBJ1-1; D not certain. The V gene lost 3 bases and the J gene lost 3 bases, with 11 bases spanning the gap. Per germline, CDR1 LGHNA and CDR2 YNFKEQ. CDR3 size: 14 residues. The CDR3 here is CASSHPRPYTEAFF. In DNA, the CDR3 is TGTGCCAGCAGCCACCCTAGGCCCTACACTGAAGCTTTCTTT.

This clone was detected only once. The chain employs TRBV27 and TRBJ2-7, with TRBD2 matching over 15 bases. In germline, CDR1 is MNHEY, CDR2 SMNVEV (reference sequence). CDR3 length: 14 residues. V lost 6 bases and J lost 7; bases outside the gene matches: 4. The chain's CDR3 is CASSGLAGGREQYF. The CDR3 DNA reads TGTGCCAGCAGCGGACTAGCGGGAGGGCGGGAGCAGTACTTC.

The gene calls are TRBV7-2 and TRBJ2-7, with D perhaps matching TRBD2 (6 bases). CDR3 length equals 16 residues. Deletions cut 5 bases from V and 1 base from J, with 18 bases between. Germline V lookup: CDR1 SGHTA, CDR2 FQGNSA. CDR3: CASSPHWGDGSYEQYF. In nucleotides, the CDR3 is TGTGCCAGCAGCCCCCATTGGGGGGATGGGTCCTACGAGCAGTACTTC. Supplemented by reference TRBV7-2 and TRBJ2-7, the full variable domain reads GAGVSQSPSNKVTEKGKDVELRCDPISGHTALYWYRQSLGQGLEFLIYFQGNSAPDKSGLPSDRFSAERTGGSVSTLTIQRTQQEDSAVYLCASSPHWGDGSYEQYFGPGTRLTVT.